Detailed here is one TCR beta chain. What it binds is not known. In the PCR, 60 Vbeta and 13 Jbeta primers were used. Only in-frame clones appear in the TCRdb table, and some are missing; sequencing was by immunoSEQ multiplex PCR. In the table there are approximately 150,000 clones, under 80% of which are singletons. Germline CDR1 SGHNT, CDR2 YENEEA. Trimming removed 4 bases from V and 6 bases from J; junction bases left unmatched: 10. The CDR3 is 15 amino acids. The source of the sample is a study of cytomegalovirus exposure and HLA in healthy donors. Background on the study: Earlier findings included 117 million unique TCR beta sequences obtained from about 180 million T cells.

Study-level findings and limits: Roughly uniform depth of sequencing across donors was assumed in presence/absence analyses. Some V segments (TRBV6-2 and TRBV6-3 among them) were excluded as indistinguishable. In a later analysis, V- and J-gene trimming of beta chains associated with a DCLRE1C missense variant, replicated independently.

The origin of this receptor is a woman between 50 and 59 years old in good health and CMV-seropositive. The V and J genes are TRBV11-3 and TRBJ2-3, with TRBD2 matching over 7 bases. What was sequenced was PBMCs. The CDR3: CASSYRSGEGDTQYF. CDR3 bases: TGTGCCAGCAGCTACCGTTCGGGGGAGGGTGATACGCAGTATTTT.